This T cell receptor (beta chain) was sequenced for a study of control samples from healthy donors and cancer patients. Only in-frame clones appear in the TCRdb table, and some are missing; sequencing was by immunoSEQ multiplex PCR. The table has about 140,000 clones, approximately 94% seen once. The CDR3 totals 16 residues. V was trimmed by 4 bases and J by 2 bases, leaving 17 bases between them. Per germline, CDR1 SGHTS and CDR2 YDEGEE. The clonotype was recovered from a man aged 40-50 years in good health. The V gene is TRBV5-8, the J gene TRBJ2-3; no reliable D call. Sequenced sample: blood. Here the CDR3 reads CASSPIDATHTDTQYF. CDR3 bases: TGTGCCAGCAGCCCGATAGATGCCACTCACACAGATACGCAGTATTTT.